This TCR beta chain appears in the sequencing data of a study of T cells in narcolepsy. Germline-derived CDR1 and CDR2 are SGHNT and YYREEE (reference sequence). This CDR3 is built from 14 residues. Between the trimmed V and J ends, which lost 0 bases and 2 bases, there was a span of 8 bases. Generated by immunoSEQ multiplex PCR, the TCRdb table keeps only in-frame clones and is missing some. The sample lists roughly 12,000 clones, 94% occurring once. This clonotype was obtained from a human donor with narcolepsy. The chain uses TRBV5-4 and TRBJ1-1, with D perhaps TRBD1 (6 bases). Sequenced sample: CD45RA- memory CD4+ T cells from PBMCs. CDR3 region: CASSLGTANTEAFF. The CDR3 bases are TGTGCCAGCAGCTTGGGGACAGCTAACACTGAAGCTTTCTTT.